Following are 20 T cell receptor beta chains from one sample sequenced in a study of identical twins. TCRdb re-derived calls from the 5' RACE reads in MiXCR, one entry per CDR3 protein. The sample consists of 550,000 to 800,000 distinct CDR3 sequences, just over 7% of them appearing once. Another study also made use of these data, one on yellow fever vaccine responses in identical twins.

The sequenced sample was PBMCs. The receptor set was obtained from a woman aged 18-29 years in good health.

In its sample, this clonotype was seen many times. The chain uses TRBV12-3 or TRBV12-4 and TRBJ1-2; tentative D call: TRBD1 (6 bases). The ends were cut back, 1 base at V and 8 bases at J, with 20 bases in the middle. This CDR3 has 16 residues. The CDR3 spells CASSLGPSGRGSGYTF. The CDR3 coding sequence is TGTGCCAGCAGTTTAGGGCCCTCTGGCAGGGGATCCGGCTACACCTTC.

This chain joins TRBV5-1 and TRBJ2-5, with a possible D match to TRBD2 (6 bases). The germline gives CDR1 SGHRS, CDR2 YFSETQ. V was trimmed by 0 bases and J by 4 bases, leaving 25 bases between them. CDR3 length equals 19 residues. The CDR3, as DNA: TGCGCCAGCAGCTTGGACCCCGACCTTTTGACGGAGGAGGGAGAGACCCAGTACTTC. Amino acids: CASSLDPDLLTEEGETQYF.

This clonotype was recorded many times. V usage is TRBV20-1 and J usage is TRBJ1-6; D unclear. The V gene's germline CDR1 is DFQATT and CDR2 SNEGSKA (reference sequence). Trimming removed 0 bases at V and 15 bases at J, with 15 bases between. The CDR3 extends over 13 amino acids. The CDR3 DNA is TGCAGTGCTAGAGAGGGTGTGGAGGAGCTCCTCCACTTT. Translating it yields CSAREGVEELLHF.

This sequence joins TRBV10-3 and TRBJ1-1; TRBD1 matches at 7 bases. V lost 3 bases, J lost 1 base, and 5 bases stayed unmatched. Germline CDR1 and CDR2: ENHRY and SYGVKD. CDR3 size: 15 residues. The DNA of the CDR3 is TGTGCCATCAGTGACGCCGGACAGGCGAACACTGAAGCTTTCTTT. Its protein product is CAISDAGQANTEAFF.

This sequence joins TRBV5-1 and TRBJ2-1; 9 nucleotides agree with TRBD2. Germline CDR1 is SGHRS and CDR2 is YFSETQ. The CDR3 extends over 13 amino acids. Trimming took 5 bases from V and 8 from J; bases not matched to a gene: 5. CDR3 sequence reads: CASSPGTSYEQFF. CDR3 nucleotides: TGCGCCAGCAGTCCCGGGACTAGCTATGAGCAGTTCTTC. The whole variable domain, remainder taken from reference TRBV5-1 and TRBJ2-1, is KAGVTQTPRYLIKTRGQQVTLSCSPISGHRSVSWYQQTPGQGLQFLFEYFSETQRNKGNFPGRFSGRQFSNSRSEMNVSTLELGDSALYLCASSPGTSYEQFFGPGTRLTVL.

This clonotype occurred a few times. The chain couples TRBV7-8 to TRBJ1-4; D not certain. Germline CDR1 is SGHVS and CDR2 is FQNEAQ. The germline V and J ends were trimmed by 5 bases and 0 bases, with 16 bases remaining between them. CDR3 length equals 17 residues. CDR3 DNA: TGTGCCAGCAGCCCGAAGAGGGCCCTCACAACTAATGAAAAACTGTTTTTT. This codes for CASSPKRALTTNEKLFF.

This clonotype occurred many times. The chain recombines TRBV3-1 with TRBJ2-1, with D perhaps TRBD2 (5 bases). V was clipped by 6 bases and J by 2 bases, with 8 bases between them. In germline, CDR1 is LGHDT, CDR2 YNNKEL (reference sequence). The CDR3 is 13 residues long. For the CDR3, the DNA is TGTGCCAGCAGTCGGGGTGCCTACAATGAGCAGTTCTTC. This translates into CASSRGAYNEQFF.

This clonotype was seen at least ten times. The gene calls are TRBV12-3 or TRBV12-4 and TRBJ2-3; D is perhaps TRBD2 (6 bases). CDR3 size: 13 residues. V lost 6 bases to trimming and J lost 5 bases, with 12 bases between them. The CDR3 bases are TGTGCCAGCAGCCCGGGACTCCGAGATACGCAGTATTTT. Its translation: CASSPGLRDTQYF.

This clonotype came up many times. The CDR3 coding sequence is TGTGCCAGCAGTGGAGCCCTCATTGGAGCTTTCTTT. This sequence encodes CASSGALIGAFF. The chain is built from TRBV6-1 and TRBJ1-1; no definite D call. V gave up 4 bases and J gave up 10 bases, with 13 bases separating them. This CDR3 comprises 12 residues. Germline V lookup: CDR1 MNHNS, CDR2 SASEGT.

This chain connects TRBV20-1 to TRBJ2-1; 9 nucleotides match TRBD1. Germline V gene sequence: CDR1 DFQATT, CDR2 SNEGSKA (reference sequence). The trim removed 1 base at V and 6 bases at J, leaving 7 bases unmatched. CDR3 size: 15 residues. The CDR3 sequence: CSARGKQGAGNEQFF. For the CDR3, the DNA is TGCAGTGCTAGAGGAAAACAGGGGGCAGGCAATGAGCAGTTCTTC.

In this sample, this clonotype turned up many times. The junction differs from germline at one of its ends, possibly a read error. The CDR3 coding sequence is TGTGCCAGCAGCTTAGGGGGGACGGTGAACACTGAAGCTTTCTTT. It yields the protein CASSLGGTVNTEAFF. The genes are TRBV5-1 and TRBJ1-1; a possible D gene is TRBD1 (6 bases). The CDR3 covers 15 residues. CDR1 and CDR2 from the germline V gene are SGHRS and YFSETQ.

Only a few counts were recorded for this clonotype. This chain links TRBV20-1 with TRBJ1-1; 7 bases are shared with TRBD1. From germline, CDR1 is DFQATT and CDR2 SNEGSKA (reference sequence). The CDR3 has 14 residues. V shed 2 bases and J 0 bases; nucleotides not matched to a gene: 3. The CDR3, as DNA: TGCAGTGCTAGAAACAGGGGATTGAACACTGAAGCTTTCTTT. Residues: CSARNRGLNTEAFF.

This clonotype appeared many times. The chain carries TRBV29-1 and TRBJ2-1, with TRBD2 matching over 10 bases. CDR1 is SQVTM, CDR2 ANQGSEA, per germline. After removal of 1 base from V and 0 bases from J, the junction contained 6 bases not matched to a gene. There are 17 residues in the CDR3. DNA of the CDR3: TGCAGCGTTGAAGGGCTAGCGGGGGCCCTCTCCTACAATGAGCAGTTCTTC. Protein product: CSVEGLAGALSYNEQFF.

This clonotype was detected many times. The V call is TRBV4-1, the J call TRBJ1-6, with D perhaps TRBD1 (5 bases). Germline V CDR1 and CDR2: MGHRA, YSYEKL. CDR3 length equals 16 residues. Trimming stripped 1 base from V and 8 bases from J, with 15 bases between. Written as DNA, the CDR3 is TGCGCCAGCAGCCAAGCGGGGGGGGTCGGGCATTCACCCCTCCACTTT. Translating it yields CASSQAGGVGHSPLHF.

The rearrangement uses TRBV2 and TRBJ2-6; 7 nucleotides align to TRBD2. The CDR3 totals 18 residues. V lost 8 bases and J lost 0; bases outside the gene matches: 13. Germline CDR1 and CDR2: SNHLY and FYNNEI. DNA for the CDR3: TGTGCCAGCGAGGTAAGGCGGGAGCTCTCCTCTGGGGCCAACGTCCTGACTTTC. Protein product: CASEVRRELSSGANVLTF.

There are a few counts of this clonotype. The genes are TRBV5-1 and TRBJ2-1; D unclear. Deletions cut 1 base from V and 1 base from J, with 15 bases between. Germline V gene lookup returns CDR1 SGHRS and CDR2 YFSETQ. The CDR3 has 17 amino acids. Here the CDR3 reads CASSLLGGTYSYNEQFF. CDR3 in DNA: TGCGCCAGCAGCTTGTTGGGCGGCACTTATTCCTACAATGAGCAGTTCTTC.

Many counts were recorded for this clonotype. The V call is TRBV7-3, the J call TRBJ2-3, with a possible D match to TRBD1 (5 bases). CDR1 SGHTA and CDR2 FQGTGA come from the germline V gene. The CDR3 length is 15 residues. V lost 0 bases and J lost 0, with 7 bases in between. The CDR3 DNA sequence: TGTGCCAGCAGCTTAACAGGGGCCAGCACAGATACGCAGTATTTT. The encoded protein is CASSLTGASTDTQYF.

The table lists this clonotype with a few counts. The chain is built from TRBV20-1 and TRBJ1-1, with D unclear. The CDR3 has 14 amino acids. CDR1 is DFQATT and CDR2 is SNEGSKA in the germline V gene (reference sequence). V was trimmed by 2 bases and J by 1 base, leaving 11 bases between them. CDR3 amino acids: CSARTPPGNTEAFF. The CDR3 DNA follows: TGCAGTGCTAGAACCCCCCCGGGGAACACTGAAGCTTTCTTT.

This clonotype has only a few counts. The chain uses TRBV9 and TRBJ2-7, with D hard to call. There are 13 residues in the CDR3. CDR1 and CDR2 from the germline V gene are SGDLS and YYNGEE. Trimming pared 0 bases from V and 6 bases from J, leaving 10 bases between. The CDR3 bases are TGTGCCAGCAGCGTAGGTGGTAGAGGCGAGCAGTACTTC. This encodes CASSVGGRGEQYF.

This clonotype turned up a few times. This chain connects TRBV5-1 to TRBJ2-5; D remains unclear. This CDR3 region has 13 residues. V was pared by 4 bases and J by 1 base, with 8 bases between. Germline CDR1 SGHRS, CDR2 YFSETQ. The CDR3 spells CASSRKPQETQYF. The CDR3, as DNA: TGCGCCAGCAGCCGAAAACCCCAAGAGACCCAGTACTTC.